Listed below are T cell receptor beta chains from one sample, sequenced in a study of neurological immune-mediated disorders. One entry per CDR3 protein, called by TCRdb with MiXCR from the 5' RACE reads. The data contain tens of thousands of distinct CDR3 sequences, approximately 10% of them singletons. Sequencing input: PBMCs. These receptors originate from a middle-aged man in good health. CDR3s include the opening cysteine and the closing phenylalanine or tryptophan. D genes are given only for firm matches. Clone size is given for some rows only: seen once, a few or many times, or a class if the clone is expanded.

size: many
V: TRBV11-2
D: -
J: TRBJ2-7
DNA: TGTGCCAGCAGCCTCGAGCCGGGGTCGTACGAGCAGTACTTC
CDR3: CASSLEPGSYEQYF

size: many
V: TRBV29-1
D: -
J: TRBJ2-5
DNA: TGCAGCGTTGAAGGGGCAGGGGCAGAGACCCAGTACTTC
CDR3: CSVEGAGAETQYF

size: many
V: TRBV29-1
D: TRBD1
J: TRBJ2-3
DNA: TGCAGCGTTGAAGATCGGGTCAGGGGGCCCACAGATACGCAGTATTTT
CDR3: CSVEDRVRGPTDTQYF

size: few
V: TRBV6-5
D: -
J: TRBJ2-7
DNA: TGTGCCAGCACAACCGGGGGTGTCCACGAGCAGTACTTC
CDR3: CASTTGGVHEQYF

size: many
V: TRBV5-1
D: -
J: TRBJ2-3
DNA: TGCGCCAGCAGCTTAGCGGTTAGAGATACGCAGTATTTT
CDR3: CASSLAVRDTQYF

size: many
V: TRBV5-1
D: -
J: TRBJ1-2
DNA: TGCGCCAGCAGCGGGGACGGGGTACCTTATGGCTACACCTTC
CDR3: CASSGDGVPYGYTF

size: many
V: TRBV20-1
D: -
J: TRBJ2-3
DNA: TGCAGTGCCCAGCAGGGGTTAATCGATACGCAGTATTTT
CDR3: CSAQQGLIDTQYF

size: -
V: TRBV7-2
D: TRBD1
J: TRBJ2-1
DNA: TGTGCCAGCAGCCCACTGGGACAGGGGGTAGGTGAGCAGTTCTTC
CDR3: CASSPLGQGVGEQFF

size: many
V: TRBV7-3
D: TRBD2
J: TRBJ2-1
DNA: TGTGCCAGCAGCCGGACTAGGTTGTCCTACAATGAGCAGTTCTTC
CDR3: CASSRTRLSYNEQFF

size: many
V: TRBV20-1
D: TRBD2
J: TRBJ2-2
DNA: TGCAGTGCCTCACCGGGACTAGCGAACACCGGGGAGCTGTTTTTT
CDR3: CSASPGLANTGELFF

size: many
V: TRBV5-6
D: -
J: TRBJ1-5
DNA: TGTGCCAGCAGCTTGGGGGGTGTCAGCAAAAATCAGCCCCAGCATTTT
CDR3: CASSLGGVSKNQPQHF